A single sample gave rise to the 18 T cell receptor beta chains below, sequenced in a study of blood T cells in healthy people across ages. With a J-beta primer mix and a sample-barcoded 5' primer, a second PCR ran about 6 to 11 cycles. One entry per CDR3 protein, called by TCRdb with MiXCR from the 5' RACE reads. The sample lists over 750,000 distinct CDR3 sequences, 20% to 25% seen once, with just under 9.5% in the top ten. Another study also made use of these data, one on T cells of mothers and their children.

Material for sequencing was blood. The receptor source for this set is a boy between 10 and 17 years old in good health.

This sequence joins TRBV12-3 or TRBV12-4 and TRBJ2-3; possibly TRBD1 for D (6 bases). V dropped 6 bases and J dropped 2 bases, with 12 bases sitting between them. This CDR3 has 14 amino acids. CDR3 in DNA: TGTGCCAGCAGGGACAGCGACCACACAGATACGCAGTATTTT. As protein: CASRDSDHTDTQYF.

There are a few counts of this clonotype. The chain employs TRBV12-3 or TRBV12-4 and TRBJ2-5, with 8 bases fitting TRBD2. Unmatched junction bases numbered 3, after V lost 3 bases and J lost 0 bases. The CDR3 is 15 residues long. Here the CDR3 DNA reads TGTGCCAGCAGTTTGGCACTAGCGGACCAAGAGACCCAGTACTTC. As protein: CASSLALADQETQYF.

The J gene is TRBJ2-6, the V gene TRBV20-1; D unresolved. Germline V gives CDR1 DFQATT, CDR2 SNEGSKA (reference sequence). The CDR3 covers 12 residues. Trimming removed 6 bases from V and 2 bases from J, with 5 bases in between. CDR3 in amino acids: CSAYTGANVLTF. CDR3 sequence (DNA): TGCAGTGCGTATACTGGGGCCAACGTCCTGACTTTC.

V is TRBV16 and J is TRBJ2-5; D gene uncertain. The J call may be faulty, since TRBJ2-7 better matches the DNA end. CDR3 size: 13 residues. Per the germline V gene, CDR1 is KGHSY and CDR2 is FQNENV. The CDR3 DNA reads TGTGCCAGCAGCCACCCGCCGGGTAGCGAGCAGTACTTC. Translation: CASSHPPGSEQYF.

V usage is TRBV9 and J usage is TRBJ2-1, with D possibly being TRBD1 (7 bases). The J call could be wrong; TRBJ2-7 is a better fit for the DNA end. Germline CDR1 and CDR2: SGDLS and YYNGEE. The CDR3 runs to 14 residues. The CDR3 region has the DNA TGTGCCAGCAGCCCAAGGGGAGGACAGGACGAGCAGTACTTC. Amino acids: CASSPRGGQDEQYF.

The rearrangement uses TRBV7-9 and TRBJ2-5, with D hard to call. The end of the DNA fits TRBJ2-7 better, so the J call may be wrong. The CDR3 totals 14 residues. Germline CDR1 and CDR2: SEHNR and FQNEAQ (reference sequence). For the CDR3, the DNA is TGTGCCAGCAGCTTAGAAGGCCGGTCCTACGAGCAGTACTTC. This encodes CASSLEGRSYEQYF.

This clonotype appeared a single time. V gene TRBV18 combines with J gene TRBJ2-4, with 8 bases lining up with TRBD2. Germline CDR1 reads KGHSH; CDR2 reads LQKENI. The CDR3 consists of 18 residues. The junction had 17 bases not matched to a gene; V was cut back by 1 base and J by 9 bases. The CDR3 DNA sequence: TGTGCCAGCTCACCACTCTCGGGAGCAGCGGGAGTAGGAAGCATTCAGTACTTC. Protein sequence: CASSPLSGAAGVGSIQYF.

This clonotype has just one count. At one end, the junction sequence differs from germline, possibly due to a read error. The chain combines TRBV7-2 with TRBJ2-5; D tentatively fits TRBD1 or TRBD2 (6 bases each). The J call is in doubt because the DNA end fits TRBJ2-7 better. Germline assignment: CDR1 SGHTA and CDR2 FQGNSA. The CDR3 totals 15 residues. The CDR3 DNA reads TGTGCCGGCAGCCCGCGTGGGGGGCAGGCCTACGAGCAGTACTTC. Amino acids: CAGSPRGGQAYEQYF.

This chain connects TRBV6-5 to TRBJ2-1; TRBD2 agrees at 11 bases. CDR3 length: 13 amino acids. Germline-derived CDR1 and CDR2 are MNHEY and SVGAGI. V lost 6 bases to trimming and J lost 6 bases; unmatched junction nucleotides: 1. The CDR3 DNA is TGTGCCAGCAGGGGGACTAGCGGCAATGAGCAGTTCTTC. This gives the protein CASRGTSGNEQFF.

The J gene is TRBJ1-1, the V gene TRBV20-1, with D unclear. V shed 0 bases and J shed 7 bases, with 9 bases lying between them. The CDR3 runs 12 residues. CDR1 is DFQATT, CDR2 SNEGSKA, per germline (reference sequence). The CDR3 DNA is TGCAGTGCTAGAGATCCGGGCCTTGAAGCTTTCTTT. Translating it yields CSARDPGLEAFF.

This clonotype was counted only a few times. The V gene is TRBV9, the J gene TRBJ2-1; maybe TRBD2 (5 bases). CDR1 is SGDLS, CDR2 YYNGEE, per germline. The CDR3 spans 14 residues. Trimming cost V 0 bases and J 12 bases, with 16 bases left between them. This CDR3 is CASSVGGSGLGQFF. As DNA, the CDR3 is TGTGCCAGCAGCGTAGGAGGGAGCGGTTTGGGGCAGTTCTTC.

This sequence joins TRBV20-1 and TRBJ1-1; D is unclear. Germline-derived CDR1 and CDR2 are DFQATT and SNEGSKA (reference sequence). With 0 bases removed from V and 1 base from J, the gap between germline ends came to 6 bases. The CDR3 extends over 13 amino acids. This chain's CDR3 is CSAREGKNTEAFF. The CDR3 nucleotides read TGCAGTGCTAGAGAGGGGAAGAACACTGAAGCTTTCTTT.

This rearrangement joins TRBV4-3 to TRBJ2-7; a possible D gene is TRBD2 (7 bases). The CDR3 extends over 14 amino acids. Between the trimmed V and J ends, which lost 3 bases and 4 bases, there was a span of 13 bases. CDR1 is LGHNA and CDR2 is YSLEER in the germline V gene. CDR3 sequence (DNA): TGCGCCAGCAGCCATTCGGGGGGCGGGTACGAGCAGTACTTC. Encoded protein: CASSHSGGGYEQYF.

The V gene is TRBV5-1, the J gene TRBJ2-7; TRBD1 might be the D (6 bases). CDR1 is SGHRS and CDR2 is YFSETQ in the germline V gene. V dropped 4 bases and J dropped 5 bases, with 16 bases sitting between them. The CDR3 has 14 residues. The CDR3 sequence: CASSKQGKVDEQYF. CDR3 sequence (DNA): TGCGCCAGCAGCAAACAGGGTAAGGTGGACGAGCAGTACTTC. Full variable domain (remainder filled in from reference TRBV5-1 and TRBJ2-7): KAGVTQTPRYLIKTRGQQVTLSCSPISGHRSVSWYQQTPGQGLQFLFEYFSETQRNKGNFPGRFSGRQFSNSRSEMNVSTLELGDSALYLCASSKQGKVDEQYFGPGTRLTVT.

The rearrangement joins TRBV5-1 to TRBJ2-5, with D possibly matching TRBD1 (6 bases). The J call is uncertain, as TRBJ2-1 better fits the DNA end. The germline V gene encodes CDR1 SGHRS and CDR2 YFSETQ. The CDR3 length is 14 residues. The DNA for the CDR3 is TGCGCCAGCAGCTTGGGAAGGGGGACGGACGAGCAGTTCTTC. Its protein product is CASSLGRGTDEQFF.

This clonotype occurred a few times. The CDR3 region has the DNA TGTGCCAGCAGCCCTGCCGTCGGGGTCTCCTACAATGAGCAGTTCTTC. This encodes CASSPAVGVSYNEQFF. The rearrangement uses TRBV7-9 and TRBJ2-1; tentatively, D is TRBD2 (5 bases). The ends were cut back, 5 bases at V and 0 bases at J, with 14 bases in the middle. The V gene's germline CDR1 is SEHNR and CDR2 FQNEAQ (reference sequence). The CDR3 has 16 amino acids.

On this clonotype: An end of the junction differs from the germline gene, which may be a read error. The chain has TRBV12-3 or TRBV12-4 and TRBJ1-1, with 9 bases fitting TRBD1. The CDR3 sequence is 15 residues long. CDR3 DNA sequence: TGTGCCAGCAGTATACGGGACAGGGCTTTCACTGAACCTTTCTTT. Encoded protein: CASSIRDRAFTEPFF.

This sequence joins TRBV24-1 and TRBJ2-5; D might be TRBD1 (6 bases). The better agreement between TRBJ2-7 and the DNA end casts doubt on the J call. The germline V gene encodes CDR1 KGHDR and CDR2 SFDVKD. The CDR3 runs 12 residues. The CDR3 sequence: CATANRADEQYF. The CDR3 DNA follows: TGTGCCACCGCTAACAGGGCCGACGAGCAGTACTTC.